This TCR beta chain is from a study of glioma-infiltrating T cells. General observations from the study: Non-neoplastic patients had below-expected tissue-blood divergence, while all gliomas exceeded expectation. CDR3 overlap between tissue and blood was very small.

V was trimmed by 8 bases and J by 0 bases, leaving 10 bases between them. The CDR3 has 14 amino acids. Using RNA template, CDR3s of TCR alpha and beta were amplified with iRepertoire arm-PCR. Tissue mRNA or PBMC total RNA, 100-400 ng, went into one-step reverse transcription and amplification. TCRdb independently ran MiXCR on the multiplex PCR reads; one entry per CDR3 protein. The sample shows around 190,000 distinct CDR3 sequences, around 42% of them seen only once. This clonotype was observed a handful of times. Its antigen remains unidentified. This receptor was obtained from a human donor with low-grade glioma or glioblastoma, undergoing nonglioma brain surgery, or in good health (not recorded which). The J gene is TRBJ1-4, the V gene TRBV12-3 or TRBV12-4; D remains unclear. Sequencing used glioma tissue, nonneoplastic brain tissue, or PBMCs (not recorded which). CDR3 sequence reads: CASRRQATNEKLFF. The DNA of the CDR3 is TGTGCCAGCCGCCGACAAGCAACTAATGAAAAACTGTTTTTT.